The present entry profiles one TCR beta chain with its context. The data belong to a study of metastatic and nonmetastatic thyroid tumors. CDR1 and CDR2 from the germline V gene are MGHRA and YSYEKL. Unmatched junction bases numbered 10, after V lost 6 bases and J lost 4 bases. The CDR3 is 15 residues long. TCRdb ran MiXCR on the PCR reads. The table has fewer than 20,000 clones, 25% to 30% seen once; the top ten hold approximately 25%. All patients were untreated before thyroid surgery. The sequence derives from a male donor with papillary thyroid cancer or a benign thyroid nodule (not recorded which). Some clones in this sample may be carry-over from other donors' samples. The specimen was tumor tissue. J is TRBJ2-7 and V is TRBV4-1; TRBD1 aligns across 9 bases. This chain's CDR3 is CASRGTGQGGYEQYF. The CDR3 DNA reads TGCGCCAGCAGGGGTACGGGACAGGGTGGGTACGAGCAGTACTTC.